The source of this TCR beta chain is a study of cytomegalovirus exposure and HLA in healthy donors. Study as a whole: Samples from HLA-typed donors yielded around 85 million unique TCRs in an early data release. Among the 300 to 500 donors who were genotyped, 70% to 90% fell in the genetic ancestry cluster that is associated with self-reported Caucasian donors.

Broader study findings: According to the study, 160 or so TCR beta chains were cytomegalovirus-associated. Later on, an analysis showed TCR association rates differing by HLA locus, with DRB1 the most and HLA-C the fewest.

Turning to this clone: Its antigen remains unknown.

It was with 60 Vbeta and 13 Jbeta primers that the PCR ran. Method: immunoSEQ multiplex PCR; TCRdb's copy keeps in-frame clones and lacks some. The table lists approximately 83,000 clones, 70% to 90% of them singletons. Germline V lookup: CDR1 WSHSY, CDR2 SAAADI. This CDR3 has 14 amino acids. V was cut by 7 bases and J by 4 bases, with 13 bases left in between. This TCR derives from a man aged 18 to 30 in good health and CMV-seronegative. The sample taken for sequencing was PBMCs. The gene calls are TRBV10-2 and TRBJ1-4; D possibly corresponds to TRBD1 (6 bases). The CDR3 protein is CASTNRAFNEKLFF. As DNA, the CDR3 is TGCGCCAGCACAAACAGGGCCTTTAATGAAAAACTGTTTTTT.